The clone carrying this T cell receptor beta chain was observed a few times. The antigen remains unidentified. The V gene's germline CDR1 is GTSNPN and CDR2 SVGIG (reference sequence). The ends lost 5 bases at V and 7 bases at J; junction bases unmatched: 13. The CDR3 sequence is 14 residues long. The sample originates from a study of a mutant IDH1 vaccine in newly diagnosed glioma. Study context: Patients arrived already treated with radiotherapy, temozolomide, or both, most having had both. Week 35 brought visit V12, which was followed by visit V13 at week 47.

Study-level results: Vaccine-induced responses were seen in roughly 93% of patients, spanning several MHC alleles.

Time point defined: week 47, end of study. Mutant IDH1 20-mer peptide, at 300 ug, made up each vaccine dose, with topical imiquimod. Assay used: immunoSEQ multiplex PCR; TCRdb lists only in-frame clones, some missing. Among about 90,000 clones listed, over 85% were seen once. The sample here was PBMCs, taken from a glioma patient whose treatment included an IDH1 peptide vaccine. The receptor was isolated from a woman in her forties or fifties with glioma. The chain couples TRBV30 to TRBJ2-7; 8 nucleotides align to TRBD2. The CDR3 sequence is CAWSLGAGAGEQYF. CDR3 nucleotides: TGTGCCTGGTCGCTTGGAGCGGGAGCTGGAGAGCAGTACTTC.